The 10 T cell receptor beta chains below all came from one sample that was sequenced in a study of blood T cell repertoires in COVID-19. Only in-frame clones appear in the TCRdb table, and some are missing; sequencing was by immunoSEQ multiplex PCR. This sample has some 200,000 clones; approximately 91% occur once, and the top ten carry 15% to 20%. Sequenced material: peripheral blood. These receptors all stem from a man over 45 with COVID-19, enrolled during active disease.

Concerning this clone itself: Other DNA sequences in this sample translate to the same CDR3. The chain combines TRBV20-1 with TRBJ2-7; possibly TRBD2 for D (5 bases). CDR1 DFQATT and CDR2 SNEGSKA come from the germline V gene (reference sequence). V dropped 5 bases and J dropped 6 bases, with 11 bases sitting between them. CDR3 length equals 11 residues. Here the CDR3 DNA reads TGCAGTGCTCAGAGGGCTCGCGAGCAGTACTTC. Its protein is CSAQRAREQYF.

The V gene is TRBV29-1, the J gene TRBJ2-3; 11 bases fit TRBD2. The CDR3 sequence is 13 residues long. CDR1 SQVTM and CDR2 ANQGSEA come from the germline V gene. The CDR3 bases are TGCAGTGGCCTAGCGGGAGGAGGGGATACGCAGTATTTT. Its protein is CSGLAGGGDTQYF.

This chain connects TRBV9 to TRBJ2-3; D perhaps matches TRBD2 (5 bases). The germline V gene encodes CDR1 SGDLS and CDR2 YYNGEE. With 3 bases removed from V and 2 bases from J, the gap between germline ends came to 16 bases. The CDR3 is 16 residues long. Here the CDR3 DNA reads TGTGCCAGCAGCGAGTGGACTTCACCTGTCACAGATACGCAGTATTTT. Its translation: CASSEWTSPVTDTQYF.

V gene TRBV9 combines with J gene TRBJ2-2, with D tentatively TRBD1 (7 bases). This CDR3 is 15 amino acids long. Germline-derived CDR1 and CDR2 are SGDLS and YYNGEE. The germline V and J ends were trimmed by 2 bases and 6 bases, with 14 bases remaining between them. The CDR3 region is CASSVRQGGPGELFF. DNA for the CDR3: TGTGCCAGCAGCGTTCGGCAGGGGGGTCCCGGGGAGCTGTTTTTT.

In its sample, this clone was seen once. The genes are TRBV27 and TRBJ2-7; 11 bases fit TRBD2. The germline gives CDR1 MNHEY, CDR2 SMNVEV (reference sequence). Unmatched junction bases numbered 17, after V lost 9 bases and J lost 7 bases. The CDR3 contains 16 residues. CDR3 in amino acids: CASRPGIAGGPWEQYF. In nucleotides, the CDR3 is TGTGCCAGTCGGCCAGGAATAGCGGGAGGGCCTTGGGAGCAGTACTTC.

The gene calls are TRBV19 and TRBJ2-7; the match to TRBD1 covers 8 bases. Germline V gives CDR1 LNHDA, CDR2 SQIVND (reference sequence). This CDR3 comprises 15 residues. Unmatched junction bases numbered 5, after V lost 4 bases and J lost 0 bases. CDR3 bases: TGTGCCAGTAGTAGACAGGGGCCGATCTCCTACGAGCAGTACTTC. It translates to CASSRQGPISYEQYF.

The J gene is TRBJ2-2, the V gene TRBV3-1 (or the pseudogene TRBV3-2), with TRBD2 identical over 11 bases. Germline assignment: CDR1 LGHDT and CDR2 YNNKEL (reference sequence). The CDR3 length is 19 residues. The trim removed 0 bases at V and 0 bases at J, leaving 6 bases unmatched. The CDR3 loop reads CASSQDLLAGVTNTGELFF. The DNA of the CDR3 is TGTGCCAGCAGCCAAGATTTACTAGCGGGAGTAACGAACACCGGGGAGCTGTTTTTT.

The chain employs TRBV4-1 and TRBJ2-1, with a weak D call TRBD1 (5 bases). The CDR3 contains 16 residues. Trimming removed 1 base at V and 9 bases at J, with 19 bases between. Germline V gene sequence: CDR1 MGHRA, CDR2 YSYEKL. CDR3 in amino acids: CASSQAQGVGSGEQFF. The CDR3 bases are TGCGCCAGCAGCCAAGCTCAAGGGGTAGGTTCGGGTGAGCAGTTCTTC.

The V gene is TRBV24-1, the J gene TRBJ1-2, with 7 bases identical to TRBD1. V lost 2 bases and J lost 6; bases outside the gene matches: 8. The CDR3 is 15 amino acids. The germline gives CDR1 KGHDR, CDR2 SFDVKD. The CDR3 bases are TGTGCCACCAGTGATTCCAACACAGGGGATGATGGCTACACCTTC. Protein: CATSDSNTGDDGYTF.

This rearrangement joins TRBV10-2 to TRBJ2-3, with 8 bases lining up with TRBD2. The germline V gene encodes CDR1 WSHSY and CDR2 SAAADI. V was clipped by 7 bases and J by 0 bases; unmatched bases: 12. The CDR3 totals 17 residues. The CDR3 reads CASTPPKTSVSTDTQYF. The CDR3 coding sequence is TGCGCCAGCACCCCACCCAAGACTAGCGTAAGCACAGATACGCAGTATTTT.